Sequencing of this T cell receptor beta chain was carried out in a study of blood T cell repertoires in COVID-19 (dated by TCRdb to 2018 to 2020). Some background on the complete study: Samples from collaborators originated in the United States, Italy and Spain and spanned both the acute and convalescent phases of COVID-19. The material from the prospective study consisted of cDNA or gDNA derived from T cells, B-cell-depleted T cells, or PBMCs. Deeply sampled blood TCRbeta repertoires from subjects exposed to, actively infected with, or recovered from COVID-19 were included in the dataset. The repertoires were made available in a free public database intended to serve as a resource for research on the immune response to SARS-CoV-2. Samples came from the ongoing ImmuneRACE study (first 160 participants) plus 1,254 subjects from 6 global collaborators. Sample metadata almost always included a de-identified subject ID, COVID-19 status, age in years and sex. Where HLA class I and class II types were available, the types were taken from metadata supplied by the sample provider, not from assay-based typing. Study-level results and caveats: Clinical and demographic metadata were provided uncurated, with the amount varying by source and participant.

Points on this clone: This clone's antigen is unknown. No base qualities exist here, and no much larger clone lies one base off it.

Measured from the cysteine to the phenylalanine, the CDR3 is 15 residues long. Just CDR3 DNA is preserved here, 45 bases in frame from base 1. Relative to germline, V is 2 bases shorter and J is 1 base shorter, with 11 bases between their ends. The germline V gene (reference sequence) yields LNHDA for CDR1 and SQIVND for CDR2. In Seattle, one collaborating source enrolled patients while the infection was active and tracked those patients longitudinally over the course of disease. Whole blood was collected in K2EDTA tubes by collaborating institutions according to the institutions' own protocols. For TCRbeta analysis, collaborators shipped samples as frozen whole blood, isolated PBMCs, or DNA extracted from either of those sample types. TCRbeta CDR3 regions were amplified from genomic DNA using the immunoSEQ Assay, a bias-controlled multiplex PCR. As for the authors' bioinformatics: The number of nucleated cells in each sample was estimated from the amplification of reference gene primers within the assay. To quantify the absolute abundance of each unique TCRbeta CDR3 rearrangement, sequence reads were collapsed and filtered. For each sample, productive Simpson clonality was calculated by taking the square root of Simpson's diversity index across productive rearrangements. In its TCRdb copy, this immuneACCESS table keeps in-frame sequences only and misses some clones. Where compared with another copy, unresolved V genes explain less than half of these, and the others have no known cause. The D gene and trimming were derived from the DNA, and the V and J assignments and clone size from that table. The sample table shows roughly 440,000 clones, and around 88% are seen once. The leading ten clones occupy over 10% of the sample.

The V and J segments used are TRBV19 and TRBJ1-1, and the D gene may be TRBD1, 5 bases matching. The sample comprised peripheral blood. The sequence was collected from a woman aged 45-59 years with COVID-19, enrolled during active disease. The CDR3 region reads CASSIWGGPNTEAFF. The sequenced DNA is TGTGCCAGTAGTATATGGGGGGGACCGAACACTGAAGCTTTCTTT.